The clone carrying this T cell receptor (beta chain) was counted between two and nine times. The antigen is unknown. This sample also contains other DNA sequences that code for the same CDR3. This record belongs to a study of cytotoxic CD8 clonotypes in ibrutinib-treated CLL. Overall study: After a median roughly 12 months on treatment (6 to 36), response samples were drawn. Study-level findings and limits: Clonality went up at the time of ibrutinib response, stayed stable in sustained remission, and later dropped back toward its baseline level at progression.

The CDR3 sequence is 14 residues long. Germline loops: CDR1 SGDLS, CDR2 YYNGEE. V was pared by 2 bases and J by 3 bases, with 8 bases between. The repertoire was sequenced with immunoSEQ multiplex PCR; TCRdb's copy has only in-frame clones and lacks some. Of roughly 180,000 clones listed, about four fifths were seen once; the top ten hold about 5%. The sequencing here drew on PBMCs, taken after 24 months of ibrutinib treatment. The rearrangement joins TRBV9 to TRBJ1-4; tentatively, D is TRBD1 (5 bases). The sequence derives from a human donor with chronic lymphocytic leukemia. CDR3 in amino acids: CASSVGGSNEKLFF. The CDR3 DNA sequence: TGTGCCAGCAGCGTGGGGGGGTCTAATGAAAAACTGTTTTTT.